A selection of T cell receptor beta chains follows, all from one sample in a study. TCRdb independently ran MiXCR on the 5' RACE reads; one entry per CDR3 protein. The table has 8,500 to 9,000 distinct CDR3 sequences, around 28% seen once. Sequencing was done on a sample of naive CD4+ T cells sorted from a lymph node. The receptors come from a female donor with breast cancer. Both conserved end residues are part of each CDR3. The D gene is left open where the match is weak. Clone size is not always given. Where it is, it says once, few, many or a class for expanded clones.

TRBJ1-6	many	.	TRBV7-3	TGTGCCAGCAGTCAAGGGTATAATTCACCCCTCCACTTT	CASSQGYNSPLHF
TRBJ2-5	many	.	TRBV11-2	TGTGCCAGCAGCTTAACCGGCGGGGCCTTGCGAGAGACCCAGTACTTC	CASSLTGGALRETQYF
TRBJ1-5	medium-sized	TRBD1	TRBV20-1	TGCAGTGCTAGGGGACAGAGTAATCAGCCCCAGCATTTT	CSARGQSNQPQHF
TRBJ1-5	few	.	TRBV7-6	TGTGCCAGCACCTTGGGGGAAAGGGGTAATCAGCCCCAGCATTTT	CASTLGERGNQPQHF
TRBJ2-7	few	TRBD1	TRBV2	TGTGCCAGCAGTGCGGAGAGGGGGCGCTCCTACGAGCAGTACTTC	CASSAERGRSYEQYF
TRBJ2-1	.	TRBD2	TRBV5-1	TGCGCCAGCAGCGGGGGACTAGCGGGAACGAATGAGCAGTTCTTC	CASSGGLAGTNEQFF
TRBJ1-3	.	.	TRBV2	TGTGCCAGCAGCGAACCCAGGCCTGGAAACACCATATATTTT	CASSEPRPGNTIYF
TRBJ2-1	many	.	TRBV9	TGTGCCAGCAGCGTAGGTGGGAGATCCTACAATGAGCAGTTCTTC	CASSVGGRSYNEQFF
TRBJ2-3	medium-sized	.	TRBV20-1	TGCAGTGTGGGCGGGGAAAACACAGATACGCAGTATTTT	CSVGGENTDTQYF
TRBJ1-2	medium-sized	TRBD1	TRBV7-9	TGTGCCAGCAGCCCAGGGGGGGCAGGGGGCACTGGCTACACCTTC	CASSPGGAGGTGYTF
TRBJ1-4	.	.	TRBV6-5	TGTGCCAGCAGTTACTCGGGGTCGAATGAAAAACTGTTTTTT	CASSYSGSNEKLFF
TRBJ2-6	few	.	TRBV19	TGTGCCAGTAGAACCGGGGCAACCTCTGGGGCCAACGTCCTGACTTTC	CASRTGATSGANVLTF
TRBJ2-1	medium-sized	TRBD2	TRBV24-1	TGTGCCACCAGTGATCCCGGACTAGCCGAGTACAATGAGCAGTTCTTC	CATSDPGLAEYNEQFF
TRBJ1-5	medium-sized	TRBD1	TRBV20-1	TGCAGTGCTAGAAGAAGGACAGGGCGGAATCAGCCCCAGCATTTT	CSARRRTGRNQPQHF
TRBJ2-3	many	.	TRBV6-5	TGTGCCAGCAGTTACCCACATACAGATACGCAGTATTTT	CASSYPHTDTQYF
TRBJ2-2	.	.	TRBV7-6	TGTGCCAGCAGCTTAGGGAACACCGGGGAGCTGTTTTTT	CASSLGNTGELFF
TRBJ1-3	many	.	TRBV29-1	TGCAGCGTGGACGGGACTCCGGGAAACACCATATATTTT	CSVDGTPGNTIYF
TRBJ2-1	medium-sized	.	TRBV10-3	TGTGCCATCGGATATACAGGGACGGATGAGCAGTTCTTC	CAIGYTGTDEQFF
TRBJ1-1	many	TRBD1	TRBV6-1	TGTGCCAGCAGTGAGGACAGGGAGGGGAACACTGAAGCTTTCTTT	CASSEDREGNTEAFF
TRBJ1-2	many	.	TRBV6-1	TGTGCCAGCAGTGAAATGGGGGCAAACTATGGCTACACCTTC	CASSEMGANYGYTF
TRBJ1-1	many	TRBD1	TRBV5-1	TGCGCCAGCGGGGGGAACAGGGGAGCGATCACTGAAGCTTTCTTT	CASGGNRGAITEAFF
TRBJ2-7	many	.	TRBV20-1	TGCAGTGCTAGAGTTGGGGGAGGTGAAACCTACGAGCAGTACTTC	CSARVGGGETYEQYF
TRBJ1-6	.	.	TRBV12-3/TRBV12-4	TGTGCCAGCAGTTTCCCTGCTCAACCCCTCCACTTT	CASSFPAQPLHF
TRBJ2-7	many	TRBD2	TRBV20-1	TGCAGTGGCACACTAGCGGGAGGCTACGAGCAGTACTTC	CSGTLAGGYEQYF
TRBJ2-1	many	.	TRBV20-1	TGCAGTGGGAGCGGGAATGAGCAGTTCTTC	CSGSGNEQFF
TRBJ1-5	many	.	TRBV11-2	TGTGCCAGCAGCTCCGGACGACAGGCCAATCAGCCCCAGCATTTT	CASSSGRQANQPQHF
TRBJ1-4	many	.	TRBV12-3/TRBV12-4	TGTGCCAGCAGTTTCGAAAGGTTTGCTGAAAAACTGTTTTTT	CASSFERFAEKLFF
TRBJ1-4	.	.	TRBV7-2	TGTGCCAGCAGCCCGGGGGGAGGAACAGCTGAAAAACTGTTTTTT	CASSPGGGTAEKLFF
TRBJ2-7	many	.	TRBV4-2	TGTGCCAGCAGCCAATCTAACGGAAGAGACACCTACGAGCAGTACTTC	CASSQSNGRDTYEQYF
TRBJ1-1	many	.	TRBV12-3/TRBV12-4	TGTGCCAGCAGTTGGACAGAGCTGAACACTGAAGCTTTCTTT	CASSWTELNTEAFF
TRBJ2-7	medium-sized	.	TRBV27	TGTGCCAGCAGTTTATCAGGGGGCTACGAGCAGTACTTC	CASSLSGGYEQYF
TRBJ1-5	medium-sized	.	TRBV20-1	TGCAGTGCTAGAGAGGCGGCTAATCAGCCCCAGCATTTT	CSAREAANQPQHF
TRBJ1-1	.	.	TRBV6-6	TGTGCCAGCACCCTGAGATGGGGGCGGGGAATGAACACTGAAGCTTTCTTT	CASTLRWGRGMNTEAFF
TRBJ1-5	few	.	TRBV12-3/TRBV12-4	TGTGCCAGCAGTTTAATGGGGGATCAGCCCCAGCATTTT	CASSLMGDQPQHF
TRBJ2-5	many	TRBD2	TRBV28	TGTGCCAGCAGTTCCTTGGCGGGAGTGCGACAAGAGACCCAGTACTTC	CASSSLAGVRQETQYF
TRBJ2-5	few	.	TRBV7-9	TGTGCCAGCAGCTCCGGAGGGAACCAAGAGACCCAGTACTTC	CASSSGGNQETQYF
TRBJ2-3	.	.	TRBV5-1	TGCGGCAGCAGCTTGCGGGCGAGCACAGATACGCAGTATTTT	CGSSLRASTDTQYF
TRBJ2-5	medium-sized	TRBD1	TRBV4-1	TGCGCCAGCAGTCGAGTTCCGGGACAGCAAGAGACCCAGTACTTC	CASSRVPGQQETQYF
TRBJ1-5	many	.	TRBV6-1	TGTGCCAGCAGTGCCTCATCTGGCGGGGGCAATCAGCCCCAGCATTTT	CASSASSGGGNQPQHF
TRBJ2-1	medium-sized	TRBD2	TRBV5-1	TGCGCCAGCAGCTTTGGACTAGCGGGAGTCTACAATGAGCAGTTCTTC	CASSFGLAGVYNEQFF
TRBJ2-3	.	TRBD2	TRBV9	TGTGCCAGCAGTAGACTAGCGGGGGACCCAGATACGAAGTATTTT	CASSRLAGDPDTKYF
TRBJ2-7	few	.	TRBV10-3	TGTGCCATCAGTGACAGGTGGTGCTCATACGAGCAGTACTTC	CAISDRWCSYEQYF
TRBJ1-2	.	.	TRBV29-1	TGCAGCGCTGGCCGGAGGGTGGGGGGCTACACCTTC	CSAGRRVGGYTF
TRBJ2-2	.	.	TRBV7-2	TGTGCCAACAGCTTATTACCGGATGACACCGGGGAGCTGTTTTTT	CANSLLPDDTGELFF
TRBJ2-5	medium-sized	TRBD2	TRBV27	TGTGCCAGCCGATCTTTCACGAGGGAGGGAGCTTCGGGGACCCAGTACTTC	CASRSFTREGASGTQYF
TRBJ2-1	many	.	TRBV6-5	TGTGCCAGCAGTCTACAGAGCTCCTACAATGAGCAGTTCTTC	CASSLQSSYNEQFF
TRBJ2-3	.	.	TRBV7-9	TGTGCCAGCAGCAACGACCGGCGCCGGGCAGGGGATTACGATACGCAGTATTTT	CASSNDRRRAGDYDTQYF
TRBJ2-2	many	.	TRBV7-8	TGTGCCAGCAGCTCTTGGGCAGGGAACACCGGGGAGCTGTTTTTT	CASSSWAGNTGELFF